This T cell receptor beta chain was recorded in a study of T cells after posttransplantation cyclophosphamide. Busulfan-fludarabine conditioning, marrow transplant, and cyclophosphamide on days +3 and +4 were administered. Sequencing was performed with immunoSEQ multiplex PCR; in TCRdb, only in-frame clones are kept and a portion is missing. The sample yields over 6,500 clones, without any singletons. In its sample, this clone ranks as large. Other DNA sequences of this sample code for an identical CDR3. The germline gives CDR1 LNHDA, CDR2 SQIVND (reference sequence). The CDR3 consists of 11 residues. V lost 6 bases, J lost 4 bases, and 7 bases lay in between.

The sample was PBMCs, taken after allogeneic stem cell transplant with posttransplant cyclophosphamide. The chain links TRBV19 to TRBJ2-7, with D unresolved. The clonotype was recovered from a male patient between 50 and 60 years old who received an allogeneic stem cell transplant from an unrelated donor, was CMV-positive, and had acute GVHD only. The T cells may come from the graft donor. CDR3 in DNA: TGTGCCAGTAGCCATCGGTACGAGCAGTACTTC. Translation: CASSHRYEQYF.